This T cell receptor (beta chain) comes out of a study of T cells after posttransplantation cyclophosphamide. General study results and limits: Blood and skin or GI T cell repertoires showed limited TRB overlap.

Details on this clone: Its target is unknown.

Data came from immunoSEQ multiplex PCR; TCRdb stores just in-frame clones and leaves some out. The table has 15,000 to 19,000 clones, 84% seen once. The germline gives CDR1 MNHEY, CDR2 SVGAGI. The CDR3 totals 15 residues. The V and J ends lost 2 bases and 7 bases respectively, with 14 bases between them. Sampled 1 year posttransplant, controls received myeloablative marrow transplants, methotrexate and a calcineurin inhibitor. The sequences come from PBMCs, collected less than 400 days after allogeneic stem cell transplant with calcineurin inhibitor and methotrexate. This TCR derives from a young adult male patient who received an allogeneic stem cell transplant from a related donor, was CMV-positive, and had no GVHD. Some T cells may possibly be graft donor cells. The gene calls are TRBV6-5 and TRBJ2-2; D perhaps matches TRBD2 (5 bases). The CDR3 sequence: CASSYASPDGGELFF. Written as DNA, the CDR3 is TGTGCCAGCAGTTACGCTAGCCCAGACGGCGGGGAGCTGTTTTTT.